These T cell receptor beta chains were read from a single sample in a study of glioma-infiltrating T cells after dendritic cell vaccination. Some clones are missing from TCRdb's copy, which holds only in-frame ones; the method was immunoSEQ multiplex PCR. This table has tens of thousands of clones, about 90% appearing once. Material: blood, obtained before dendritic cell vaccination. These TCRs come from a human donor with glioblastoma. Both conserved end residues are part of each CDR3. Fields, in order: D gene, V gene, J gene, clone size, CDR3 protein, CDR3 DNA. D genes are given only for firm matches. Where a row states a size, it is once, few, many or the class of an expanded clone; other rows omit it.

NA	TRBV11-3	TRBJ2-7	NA	CASSSRGGGGSYEQYF	TGTGCCAGCAGTTCTAGGGGAGGGGGAGGGTCCTACGAGCAGTACTTC
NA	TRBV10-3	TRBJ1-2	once	CAISELRDNPSGYTF	TGTGCCATCAGTGAGTTGCGGGATAATCCTAGTGGCTACACCTTC
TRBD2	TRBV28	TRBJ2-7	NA	CASSSTGTSGRSSYEQYF	TGTGCCAGCAGTAGTACCGGGACTAGCGGGAGATCCTCCTACGAGCAGTACTTC
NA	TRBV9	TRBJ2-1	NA	CASSVGTGVSYNEQFF	TGTGCCAGCAGCGTAGGTACGGGAGTCTCCTACAATGAGCAGTTCTTC
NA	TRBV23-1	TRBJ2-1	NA	CASSTPVQDSSYNEQFF	TGCGCCAGCAGTACCCCCGTGCAGGACAGCTCCTACAATGAGCAGTTCTTC
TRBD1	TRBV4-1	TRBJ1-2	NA	CASSQVGQGRGYTF	TGCGCCAGCAGCCAAGTGGGACAGGGGCGAGGCTACACCTTC
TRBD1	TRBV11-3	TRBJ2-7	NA	CASSLEGTGINEQYF	TGTGCCAGCAGCTTAGAAGGGACAGGGATCAACGAGCAGTACTTC
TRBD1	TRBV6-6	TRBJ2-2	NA	CASSYAGQEYTGELFF	TGTGCCAGCAGTTACGCAGGACAGGAGTACACCGGGGAGCTGTTTTTT
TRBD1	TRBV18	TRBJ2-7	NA	CASSRLGQINEQYF	TGTGCCAGCTCACGTCTGGGACAGATCAACGAGCAGTACTTC
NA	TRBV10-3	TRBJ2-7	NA	CAISGGYGEQYF	TGTGCCATCAGTGGAGGGTACGGCGAGCAGTACTTC
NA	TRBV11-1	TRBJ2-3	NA	CASSLALRDTQYF	TGTGCCAGCAGCTTAGCTCTCAGGGATACGCAGTATTTT
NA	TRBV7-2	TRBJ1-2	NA	CASSLVRDSNYGYTF	TGTGCCAGCAGCTTAGTAAGAGACAGCAACTATGGCTACACCTTC
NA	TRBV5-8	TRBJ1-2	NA	CASSLSGGSGYGYTF	TGTGCCAGCAGCTTGTCTGGCGGTTCGGGCTATGGCTACACCTTC
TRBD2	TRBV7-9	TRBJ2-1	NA	CASSPRLAGGLREQFF	TGTGCCAGCAGCCCTCGACTAGCGGGAGGCCTCAGGGAGCAGTTCTTC
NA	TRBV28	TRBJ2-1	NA	CASIRGSSYNEQFF	TGTGCCAGCATTCGGGGGAGCTCCTACAATGAGCAGTTCTTC
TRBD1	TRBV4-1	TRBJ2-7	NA	CASSQADRGPEQYF	TGCGCCAGCAGCCAAGCAGACAGGGGGCCTGAGCAGTACTTC
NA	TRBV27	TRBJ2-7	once	CASSFDSSYEQYF	TGTGCCAGCAGTTTTGATAGCAGCTACGAGCAGTACTTC
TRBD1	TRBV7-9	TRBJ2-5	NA	CASSLRGQPAETQYF	TGTGCCAGCAGCTTACGGGGACAGCCAGCGGAGACCCAGTACTTC
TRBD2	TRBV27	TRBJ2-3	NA	CASSLIGGRATSTDTQYF	TGTGCCAGCAGTTTAATCGGCGGGAGGGCTACTAGCACAGATACGCAGTATTTT
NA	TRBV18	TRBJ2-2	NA	CASSPSPDTGELFF	TGTGCCAGCTCACCCTCCCCGGACACCGGGGAGCTGTTTTTT
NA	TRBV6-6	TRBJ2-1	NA	CASSYAPDLTYNEQFF	TGTGCCAGCAGTTACGCTCCGGACTTAACCTACAATGAGCAGTTCTTC
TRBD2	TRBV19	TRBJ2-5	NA	CASKGTSAAQETQYF	TGTGCCAGTAAAGGGACTAGCGCGGCTCAAGAGACCCAGTACTTC
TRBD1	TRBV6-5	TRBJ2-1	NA	CASSPPTGSNEQFF	TGTGCCAGCAGTCCACCGACAGGGAGCAATGAGCAGTTCTTC
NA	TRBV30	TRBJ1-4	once	CAWSVRGANEKLFF	TGTGCCTGGAGTGTACGGGGTGCTAATGAAAAACTGTTTTTT
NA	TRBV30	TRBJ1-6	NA	CAWSRGGYNSPLHF	TGTGCCTGGAGTCGGGGGGGCTATAATTCACCCCTCCACTTT
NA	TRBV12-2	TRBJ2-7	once	CASRTPQGQVKHEQYF	TGTGCAAGTCGCACGCCCCAGGGCCAGGTAAAGCACGAGCAGTACTTC
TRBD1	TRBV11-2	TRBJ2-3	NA	CASSSLGTDTDTQYF	TGTGCCAGCAGCTCCCTCGGGACAGACACAGATACGCAGTATTTT
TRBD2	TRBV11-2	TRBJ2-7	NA	CASRALAGAYEQYF	TGTGCCAGCAGAGCACTAGCGGGGGCCTACGAGCAGTACTTC